The 19 T cell receptor beta chains below come from one sample, sequenced in a study of cytomegalovirus exposure and HLA in healthy donors. Primers included in the PCR were 60 Vbeta and 13 Jbeta primers. Sequencing used immunoSEQ multiplex PCR; TCRdb keeps in-frame clones, though not all of them. The repertoire holds approximately 180,000 clones, with approximately 11% as singletons. Sequenced input: PBMCs. These receptor sequences come from a man in his forties or fifties in good health and CMV-seropositive.

In its sample, this clone was seen once. This chain connects TRBV11-3 to TRBJ1-4; no clear D. The germline V and J ends were trimmed by 2 bases and 8 bases, with 12 bases remaining between them. The germline gives CDR1 SGHNT, CDR2 YENEEA. This CDR3 has 14 amino acids. This CDR3 is CASSLHREKEKLFF. The CDR3 region has the DNA TGTGCCAGCAGCTTACATCGGGAGAAAGAAAAACTGTTTTTT.

V usage is TRBV7-7 and J usage is TRBJ2-2; D is uncertain. The V and J ends lost 5 bases and 4 bases respectively, with 11 bases between them. CDR3 length equals 14 residues. Germline V gene data show CDR1 as SSHAT and CDR2 as FNYEAQ (reference sequence). CDR3 region: CASSHKASTGELFF. DNA for the CDR3: TGTGCCAGCAGCCACAAGGCTAGCACCGGGGAGCTGTTTTTT.

There are a few counts of this clone. The rearrangement links TRBV5-4 to TRBJ1-2, with TRBD1 as a possible D gene (6 bases). The CDR3 consists of 14 residues. The germline V and J ends were trimmed by 6 bases and 5 bases, with 17 bases remaining between them. The V gene's germline CDR1 is SGHNT and CDR2 YYREEE (reference sequence). The CDR3 region is CASTLQGSGYGYTF. The CDR3, as DNA: TGTGCCAGCACGCTACAGGGATCGGGGTATGGCTACACCTTC.

The chain has TRBV6-1 and TRBJ1-1; D call uncertain. Germline loops: CDR1 MNHNS, CDR2 SASEGT. The CDR3 extends over 13 amino acids. The ends were cut back, 6 bases at V and 1 base at J, with 9 bases in the middle. CDR3 nucleotide sequence: TGTGCCAGCAGCCAGGCCCCGAACACTGAAGCTTTCTTT. This codes for CASSQAPNTEAFF.

This clone was seen a few times. The genes are TRBV6-6 and TRBJ1-5; D remains ambiguous. The germline V gene has CDR1 MNHNY and CDR2 SVGAGI (reference sequence). V lost 7 bases and J 0 bases, leaving 13 bases between the germline ends. The CDR3 totals 15 residues. CDR3 residues: CASTVAGYSNQPQHF. The CDR3 DNA reads as TGTGCCAGCACCGTAGCGGGGTATAGCAATCAGCCCCAGCATTTT.

CDR3 in amino acids: CASSFGGAGTGELFF. The CDR3 region has the DNA TGTGCCAGCAGTTTCGGGGGGGCCGGCACCGGGGAGCTGTTTTTT. The V call is TRBV5-4, the J call TRBJ2-2, with 8 nucleotides matching TRBD2. The germline gives CDR1 SGHNT, CDR2 YYREEE (reference sequence). The V segment lost 5 bases and the J segment 4 bases; nucleotides outside the gene matches: 7. CDR3 size: 15 residues.

This clone appeared a few times. The chain has TRBV5-6 and TRBJ1-3; 8 bases line up with TRBD1. Trimming cost V 1 base and J 4 bases; bases outside gene matches: 1. CDR1 is SGHDT, CDR2 YYEEEE, per germline. The CDR3 covers 14 residues. The CDR3 DNA is TGTGCCAGCAGCTTGCGACAGGGGGGAAACACCATATATTTT. Protein product: CASSLRQGGNTIYF. Supplemented by reference TRBV5-6 and TRBJ1-3, the full variable domain reads DAGVTQSPTHLIKTRGQQVTLRCSPKSGHDTVSWYQQALGQGPQFIFQYYEEEERQRGNFPDRFSGHQFPNYSSELNVNALLLGDSALYLCASSLRQGGNTIYFGEGSWLTVV.

The chain combines TRBV30 with TRBJ1-5; perhaps TRBD1 as D (5 bases). With 0 bases removed from V and 7 bases from J, the gap between germline ends came to 10 bases. This CDR3 has 13 amino acids. In germline, CDR1 is GTSNPN, CDR2 SVGIG (reference sequence). The CDR3 DNA follows: TGTGCCTGGAGTGTACTCCAGGGACAGCCCCAGCATTTT. Protein: CAWSVLQGQPQHF.

V gene TRBV5-6 combines with J gene TRBJ1-5, with D possibly being TRBD1 (6 bases). The V end was cut by 0 bases, the J end by 1 base, with 11 bases between. The CDR3 has 16 residues. CDR1 and CDR2 from the germline V gene are SGHDT and YYEEEE. The CDR3 region is CASSLAGGGSNQPQHF. CDR3 in DNA: TGTGCCAGCAGCTTGGCGGGGGGCGGGAGCAATCAGCCCCAGCATTTT.

V and J are TRBV30 and TRBJ1-3; D is unclear. Trimming removed 0 bases at V and 4 bases at J, with 4 bases between. The germline gives CDR1 GTSNPN, CDR2 SVGIG (reference sequence). The CDR3 sequence is 12 residues long. CDR3 in DNA: TGTGCCTGGAGTGTACAGGGAAACACCATATATTTT. The encoded protein is CAWSVQGNTIYF.

This sequence joins TRBV7-2 and TRBJ1-2; unclear D gene. The germline CDR1 and CDR2 sequences are SGHTA and FQGNSA. The V and J ends lost 5 bases and 2 bases respectively, with 15 bases between them. This CDR3 is 15 amino acids long. The CDR3 spells CASSPRTDINYGYTF. Here the CDR3 DNA reads TGTGCCAGCAGCCCCCGAACAGATATCAACTATGGCTACACCTTC.

In this sample, this clone turned up a few times. The genes are TRBV15 and TRBJ1-2; no definite D call. CDR1 and CDR2 (germline): LNHNV, YYDKDF (reference sequence). V dropped 0 bases and J dropped 6 bases, with 8 bases sitting between them. The CDR3 has 13 amino acids. CDR3 nucleotides: TGTGCCACCAGCAGAGAGGCAGTGGATGGCTACACCTTC. The encoded protein is CATSREAVDGYTF. The full variable domain, in which reference TRBV15 and TRBJ1-2 provide the parts outside the CDR3, is DAMVIQNPRYQVTQFGKPVTLSCSQTLNHNVMYWYQQKSSQAPKLLFHYYDKDFNNEADTPDNFQSRRPNTSFCFLDIRSPGLGDTAMYLCATSREAVDGYTFGSGTRLTVV.

The chain is built from TRBV2 and TRBJ1-4; no definite D call. CDR1 and CDR2 from the germline V gene are SNHLY and FYNNEI. CDR3 length: 15 residues. V lost 6 bases, J lost 0 bases, and 11 bases lay in between. CDR3 in DNA: TGTGCCAGCAGATCATACATTGCAACTAATGAAAAACTGTTTTTT. It encodes CASRSYIATNEKLFF.

This clone was picked up a small number of times. The chain combines TRBV11-3 with TRBJ2-1; a weak D match, TRBD1 (6 bases). This CDR3 contains 16 residues. Germline values: CDR1 SGHNT, CDR2 YENEEA. V lost 6 bases to trimming and J lost 0 bases, with 15 bases between them. The CDR3 sequence is CASSRTRTASYNEQFF. CDR3 coding DNA: TGTGCCAGCAGTCGAACCAGGACAGCCTCCTACAATGAGCAGTTCTTC. The full variable domain, in which reference TRBV11-3 and TRBJ2-1 provide the parts outside the CDR3, is EAGVVQSPRYKIIEKKQPVAFWCNPISGHNTLYWYLQNLGQGPELLIRYENEEAVDDSQLPKDRFSAERLKGVDSTLKIQPAELGDSAVYLCASSRTRTASYNEQFFGPGTRLTVL.

There are a few counts of this clone. The junction does not match germline at one end; this may be a read error. This chain uses TRBV2 with TRBJ1-2; TRBD1 matches 9 bases. The CDR3 contains 14 residues. CDR1 and CDR2 (germline): SNHLY, FYNNEI. This CDR3 is CASRTSGTGKGYPF. CDR3 DNA sequence: TGTGCCAGCAGGACTTCCGGGACAGGGAAAGGCTACCCCTTC.

The J gene is TRBJ2-7, the V gene TRBV6-5; 7 positions match TRBD1. Germline CDR1 is MNHEY and CDR2 is SVGAGI. V was pared by 6 bases and J by 2 bases, with 7 bases of the junction left unmatched. This CDR3 is built from 14 residues. Written as DNA, the CDR3 is TGTGCCAGCAGACTGGACAGGTTTACCTACGAGCAGTACGTC. Its translation: CASRLDRFTYEQYV.

A few counts support this clone. The CDR3 DNA reads TGCGCCAGCAGCCAAGATCTTCGGTATGGCTACACCTTC. Encoded protein: CASSQDLRYGYTF. V usage is TRBV4-3 and J usage is TRBJ1-2; D unresolved. There are 13 residues in the CDR3. Germline CDR1 and CDR2: LGHNA and YSLEER. V dropped 0 bases and J dropped 5 bases, with 7 bases sitting between them.

This clone was detected a few times. The chain joins TRBV7-6 to TRBJ2-1, with D perhaps matching TRBD2 (6 bases). CDR1 is SGHVS and CDR2 is FNYEAQ in the germline V gene. V dropped 7 bases and J dropped 3 bases, with 25 bases sitting between them. The CDR3 consists of 18 residues. The CDR3 region has the DNA TGTGCCAGCACCTTGAGGAGCCGGGGGACCCAGGGCTACAATGAGCAGTTCTTC. Translation gives CASTLRSRGTQGYNEQFF.

The CDR3 nucleotides are TGTGCCAGCAGTGACAACCAAGAGACCCAGTACTTC. This codes for CASSDNQETQYF. V and J are TRBV14 and TRBJ2-5; D is uncertain. Germline CDR1 SGHDN, CDR2 FVKESK. The CDR3 has 12 amino acids. With 6 bases removed from V and 0 bases from J, the gap between germline ends came to 5 bases.